These T cell receptor beta chains were read from a single sample in a study of blood T cell repertoires in COVID-19. The data were produced by immunoSEQ multiplex PCR, yet TCRdb's version contains in-frame clones alone and is incomplete. The sample has more than 300,000 clones, about 88% seen once. Sample: PBMCs or T cells enriched from blood (not recorded which). The receptors were sampled from a woman aged 18-30 years who had recovered from COVID-19. Each CDR3 is given with its conserved first and last residue. The order of the fields is D gene, V gene, J gene, clone size, CDR3 DNA, CDR3 protein. The D gene is left open where the match is weak. Clone size is given for some rows only: seen once, a few or many times, or a class if the clone is expanded.

>-|TRBV7-5|TRBJ2-1|-
TGTGCCAGAAGCTTAGGAGGGGGCACTGAGCAGTTCTTC
CARSLGGGTEQFF
>TRBD2|TRBV7-6|TRBJ2-1|-
TGTGCCAGCAGCAGGCGGCGGGGGGGGAATTCCTACAATGAGCAGTTCTTC
CASSRRRGGNSYNEQFF
>TRBD1|TRBV6-5|TRBJ2-2|-
TGTGCCAGCATGGACAGGGCCACGAACACCGGGGAGCTGTTTTTT
CASMDRATNTGELFF
>TRBD1|TRBV7-9|TRBJ2-1|once
TGTGCCAGCAGCTTCCAGGGGGCCCATGAGCAGTTCTTC
CASSFQGAHEQFF
>-|TRBV4-1|TRBJ2-7|-
TGCGCCAGCAGCCAAGGAAGGGGGGGCCTGTCCTACGAGCAGTACTTC
CASSQGRGGLSYEQYF
>TRBD1|TRBV19|TRBJ1-2|once
TGTGCCAGTACCCCTGGGACAGGGTCAGGCTACACCTTC
CASTPGTGSGYTF
>-|TRBV11-1|TRBJ2-2|-
TGTGCCAGCAGCCGGAGGGGTGTGGAGAGCACCGGGGAGCTGTTTTTT
CASSRRGVESTGELFF
>-|TRBV12-3/TRBV12-4|TRBJ1-3|once
TGTGCCAGCAGTGCAGGGTCCGGAAACACCATATATTTT
CASSAGSGNTIYF
>-|TRBV6-5|TRBJ2-5|-
TGTGCCAGCCGCAGGGGATCGAGAGAGACCCAGTACTTC
CASRRGSRETQYF
>-|TRBV20-1|TRBJ2-7|-
TGCAGTGCTACCCACTACGAGCAGTACTTC
CSATHYEQYF
>TRBD2|TRBV7-3|TRBJ2-3|-
TGTGCCAGCAGTTTAGCGGGGATCACAGATACGCAGTATTTT
CASSLAGITDTQYF
>TRBD1|TRBV7-8|TRBJ1-1|-
TGTGCCAGCAGCTCACGACAGGGGGCAGTCTTGAACACTGAAGCTTTCTTT
CASSSRQGAVLNTEAFF
>-|TRBV6-5|TRBJ2-5|-
TGTGCCAGCAGTTACGGAAAACAGGGTTGGGAGACCCAGTACTTC
CASSYGKQGWETQYF
>-|TRBV19|TRBJ1-4|-
TGTGCCAGTAAAGGGGTCCCTGAAAAACTGTTTTTT
CASKGVPEKLFF
>-|TRBV7-8|TRBJ1-6|-
TGTGCCAGCAGGGGCGGGCCCAGCTCCTATAATTCACCCCTCCACTTT
CASRGGPSSYNSPLHF
>-|TRBV12-3/TRBV12-4|TRBJ1-5|-
TGTGCCAGCTTCGGGGGGGCAAATCAGCCCCAGCATTTT
CASFGGANQPQHF
>-|TRBV25-1|TRBJ1-4|-
TGTGCCAGCAGGGGCCTTGGGGGGGAAAAACTGTTTTTT
CASRGLGGEKLFF
>-|TRBV4-1|TRBJ1-5|-
TGCGCCAGCAGCCAAGAGAAACTGTCCAATCAGCCCCAGCATTTT
CASSQEKLSNQPQHF
>-|TRBV4-2|TRBJ1-5|-
TGTGCCAGCAGCCAAGAACAGGGTGATAGCAATCAGCCCCAGCATTTT
CASSQEQGDSNQPQHF
>-|TRBV9|TRBJ1-1|-
TGTGCCAGCAGCGGTGTGGACACTAACACTGAAGCTTTCTTT
CASSGVDTNTEAFF
>TRBD2|TRBV5-6|TRBJ2-1|once
TGTGCCAGCAATTTTCTAGGACTAGCGACCTCCTACAATGAGCAGTTCTTC
CASNFLGLATSYNEQFF
>-|TRBV20-1|TRBJ1-4|-
TGCAGTGCTAGTAGCCCCACTGAAGGGGGAAAACTGTTTTTT
CSASSPTEGGKLFF